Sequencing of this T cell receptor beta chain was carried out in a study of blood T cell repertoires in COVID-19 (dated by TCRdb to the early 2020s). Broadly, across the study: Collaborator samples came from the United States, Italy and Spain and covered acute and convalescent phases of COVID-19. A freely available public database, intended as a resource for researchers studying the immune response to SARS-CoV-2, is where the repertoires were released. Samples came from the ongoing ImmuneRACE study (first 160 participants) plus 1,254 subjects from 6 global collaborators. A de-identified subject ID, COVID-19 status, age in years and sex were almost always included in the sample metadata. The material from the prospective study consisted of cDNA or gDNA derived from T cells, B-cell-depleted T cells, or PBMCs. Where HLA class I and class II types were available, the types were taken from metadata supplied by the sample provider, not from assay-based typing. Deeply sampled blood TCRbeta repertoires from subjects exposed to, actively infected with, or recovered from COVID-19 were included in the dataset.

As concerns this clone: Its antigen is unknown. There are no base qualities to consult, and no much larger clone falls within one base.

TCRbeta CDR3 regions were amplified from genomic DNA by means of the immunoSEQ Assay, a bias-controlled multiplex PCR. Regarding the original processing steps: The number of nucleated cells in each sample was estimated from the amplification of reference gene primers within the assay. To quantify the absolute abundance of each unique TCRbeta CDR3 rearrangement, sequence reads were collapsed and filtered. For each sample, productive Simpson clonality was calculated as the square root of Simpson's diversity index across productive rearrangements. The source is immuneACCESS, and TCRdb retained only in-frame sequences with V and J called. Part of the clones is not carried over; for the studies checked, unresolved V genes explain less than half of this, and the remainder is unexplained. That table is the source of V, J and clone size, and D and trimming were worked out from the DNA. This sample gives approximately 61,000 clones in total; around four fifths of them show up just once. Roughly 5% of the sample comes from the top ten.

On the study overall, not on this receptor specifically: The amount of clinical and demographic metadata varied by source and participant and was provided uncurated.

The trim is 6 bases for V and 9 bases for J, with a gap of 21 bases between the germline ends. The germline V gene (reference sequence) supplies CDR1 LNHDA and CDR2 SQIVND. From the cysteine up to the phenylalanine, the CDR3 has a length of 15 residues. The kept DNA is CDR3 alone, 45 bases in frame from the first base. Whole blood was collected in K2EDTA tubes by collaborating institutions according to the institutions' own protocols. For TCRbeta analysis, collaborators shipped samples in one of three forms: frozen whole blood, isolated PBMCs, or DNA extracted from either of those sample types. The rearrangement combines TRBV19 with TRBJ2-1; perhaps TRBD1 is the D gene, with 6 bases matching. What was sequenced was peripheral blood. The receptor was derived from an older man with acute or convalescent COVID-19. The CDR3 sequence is CASSLQGMGAGEQFF. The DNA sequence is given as TGTGCCAGTAGCCTACAGGGAATGGGTGCGGGTGAGCAGTTCTTC.